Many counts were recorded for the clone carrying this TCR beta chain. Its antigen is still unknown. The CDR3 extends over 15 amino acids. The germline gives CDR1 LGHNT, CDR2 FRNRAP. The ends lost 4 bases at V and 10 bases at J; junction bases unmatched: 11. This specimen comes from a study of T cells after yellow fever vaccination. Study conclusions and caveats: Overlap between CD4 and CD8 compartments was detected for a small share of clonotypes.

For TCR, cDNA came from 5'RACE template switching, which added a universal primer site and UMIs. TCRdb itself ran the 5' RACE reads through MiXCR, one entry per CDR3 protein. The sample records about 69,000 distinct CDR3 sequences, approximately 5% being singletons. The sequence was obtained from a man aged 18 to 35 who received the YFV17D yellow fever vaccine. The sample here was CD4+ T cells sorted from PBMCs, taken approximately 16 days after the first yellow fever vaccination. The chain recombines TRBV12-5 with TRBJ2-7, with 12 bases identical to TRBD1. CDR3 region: CASGSAGTGGAYQYF. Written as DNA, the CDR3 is TGTGCTAGTGGTTCGGCCGGGACAGGGGGCGCATATCAGTACTTC.